The 5 T cell receptor delta chains reported below all come from one sample, sequenced in a study of γδ T cells in repeated Plasmodium falciparum infection. TCRdb fed the multiplex PCR reads to CATT. The sample consists of 90,000 or so delta-chain clones, more than 0.85% of them appearing once. Gammadelta T cells were flow-sorted from PBMC into Vgamma9/Vdelta2+ and Vdelta2-negative populations for bulk analysis. Material: gamma-delta T cells from blood. The receptors shown here come from a pool of human donors (malaria-infected and uninfected, not separated).

A few counts support this clone. The protein recorded in TCRdb matches a much larger clone and deviates from this DNA's translation at residue 10, suggesting a read error; the protein here is obtained by translating the DNA. The chain carries TRDV2 and TRDJ3, with 10 bases identical to TRDD3. CDR3 size: 19 residues. With 3 bases clipped from V and 2 bases from J, the junction kept 9 bases outside the gene matches. Germline V gives CDR1 GEAIGNYY, CDR2 EKD. In DNA, the CDR3 is TGTGCCTGTGACTGGGTACTGGGGGATGCCACCTGGGACACCCGACAGATGTTTTTC. This codes for CACDWVLGDATWDTRQMFF.

This clone was observed a handful of times. The TCRdb record carries a much larger clone's protein, which differs from this DNA's translation at residue 9; a read error is the likely cause, and the protein listed here is the DNA translation. V is TRDV1 and J is TRDJ1; D unresolved. The J gene was missing in TCRdb and was found by matching the end of the DNA to germline. The CDR3 contains 19 residues. V dropped 0 bases and J dropped 4 bases, with 24 bases sitting between them. CDR1 TSWWSYY and CDR2 QGS come from the germline V gene. CDR3 coding DNA: TGTGCTCTTGGGGAACTGGGAAAACGGTGGGCCTCCCGGGACGATAAACTCATCTTT. Translating it yields CALGELGKRWASRDDKLIF.

This clone was picked up a small number of times. A read error likely explains this, since a far larger clone differs by one base. The sample has other DNA sequences that encode this CDR3 too. V usage is TRDV2 and J usage is TRDJ1, with 7 positions matching TRDD3. The J gene, absent from TCRdb, was called here by matching the DNA to germline. Germline values: CDR1 GEAIGNYY, CDR2 EKD. The CDR3 consists of 16 residues. The V gene end was trimmed by 3 bases and the J gene end by 0 bases; junction bases not matched to a gene: 9. The CDR3, as DNA: TGTGCCTGTGACTCCCTACTGGGGATTTACACCGATAAACTCATCTTT. It codes for CACDSLLGIYTDKLIF.

This clone was detected a few times. The TCRdb record carries a much larger clone's protein, which differs from this DNA's translation at residue 17; a read error is the likely cause, and the protein listed here is the DNA translation. CDR3 region: CALGELLSPRWGYTDKPIF. The CDR3, as DNA: TGTGCTCTTGGGGAACTTCTCTCACCCCGATGGGGTTACACCGATAAACCCATCTTT. The V call is TRDV1, the J call TRDJ1, with TRDD3 as a possible D gene (5 bases). CDR3 length: 19 residues. Per the germline V gene, CDR1 is TSWWSYY and CDR2 is QGS.

This clone was picked up a small number of times. The protein given by TCRdb reflects a much larger clone and differs at residue 7 from this DNA's translation, likely from a read error; the protein shown is the DNA's translation. CDR3 residues: CALGEPDLPRYWGIAYTDKLIF. CDR3 nucleotides: TGTGCTCTTGGGGAACCTGACCTTCCTAGGTACTGGGGGATTGCCTACACCGATAAACTCATCTTT. V gene TRDV1 combines with J gene TRDJ1; 10 bases agree with TRDD3. V lost 1 base to trimming and J lost 0 bases; unmatched junction nucleotides: 20. From germline, CDR1 is TSWWSYY and CDR2 QGS. The CDR3 extends over 22 amino acids.